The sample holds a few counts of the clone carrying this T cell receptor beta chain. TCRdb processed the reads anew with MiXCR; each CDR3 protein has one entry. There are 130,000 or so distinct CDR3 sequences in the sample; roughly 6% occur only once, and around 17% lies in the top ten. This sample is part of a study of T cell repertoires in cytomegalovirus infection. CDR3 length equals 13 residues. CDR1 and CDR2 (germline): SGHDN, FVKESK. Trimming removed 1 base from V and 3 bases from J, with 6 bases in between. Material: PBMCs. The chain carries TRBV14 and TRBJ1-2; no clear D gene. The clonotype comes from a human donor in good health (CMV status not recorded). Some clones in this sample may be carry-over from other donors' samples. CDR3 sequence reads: CASSQGIYYGYTF. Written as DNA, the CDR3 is TGTGCCAGCAGCCAAGGGATATACTATGGCTACACCTTC.